A single sample is the source of the 14 T cell receptor beta chains below, sequenced in a study of shared clonotypes between healthy human individuals. Clones were read by immunoSEQ multiplex PCR, and TCRdb kept only the in-frame ones, dropping some. The sample lists hundreds of thousands of clones, about 97% seen once, with about 0.32% in the top ten. The sample comprised memory CD8+ T cells sorted from blood. Subset reported: CD45RO+ cells pooled with CCR7-negative TemRA cells. The source of these receptors is a man aged 25 to 40 in good health.

The chain has TRBV7-2 and TRBJ1-5; D is unresolved. The germline V gene encodes CDR1 SGHTA and CDR2 FQGNSA. This CDR3 is built from 12 residues. Trimming left V 5 bases short and J 1 base short, with 3 bases between. The CDR3 spells CASSDSNQPQHF. The CDR3 DNA reads as TGTGCCAGCAGCGACAGCAATCAGCCCCAGCATTTT.

This chain joins TRBV14 and TRBJ2-5; D perhaps matches TRBD2 (5 bases). The CDR3 covers 14 residues. The V and J ends lost 0 bases and 4 bases respectively, with 9 bases between them. The germline V gene has CDR1 SGHDN and CDR2 FVKESK. Here the CDR3 DNA reads TGTGCCAGCAGCCAAGATCTGGCGGGAGAGACCCAGTACTTC. Its protein is CASSQDLAGETQYF. Filled out from reference TRBV14 and TRBJ2-5, the complete variable domain reads EAGVTQFPSHSVIEKGQTVTLRCDPISGHDNLYWYRRVMGKEIKFLLHFVKESKQDESGMPNNRFLAERTGGTYSTLKVQPAELEDSGVYFCASSQDLAGETQYFGPGTRLLVL.

The rearrangement joins TRBV28 to TRBJ1-1; weak D call: TRBD1 (5 bases). From germline, CDR1 is MDHEN and CDR2 SYDVKM. CDR3 length: 13 amino acids. Trimming removed 6 bases from V and 0 bases from J, with 8 bases in between. CDR3 bases: TGTGCCAGCAGGTGGGGGATGAACACTGAAGCTTTCTTT. Encoded protein: CASRWGMNTEAFF.

The chain recombines TRBV5-1 with TRBJ2-7; no definite D call. The germline V gene encodes CDR1 SGHRS and CDR2 YFSETQ. The CDR3 length is 13 residues. V lost 0 bases to trimming and J lost 3 bases, with 7 bases between them. CDR3 sequence (DNA): TGCGCCAGCAGCTTGGAGGTTAGCTACGAGCAGTACTTC. It codes for CASSLEVSYEQYF.

J is TRBJ2-3 and V is TRBV7-9, with TRBD2 matching over 12 bases. The germline V gene encodes CDR1 SEHNR and CDR2 FQNEAQ (reference sequence). This CDR3 comprises 19 residues. The trim removed 5 bases at V and 0 bases at J, leaving 12 bases unmatched. This CDR3 reads CASSEGLAGRTRSTDTQYF. Written as DNA, the CDR3 is TGTGCCAGCAGCGAAGGACTAGCGGGACGCACCCGAAGCACAGATACGCAGTATTTT.

The chain combines TRBV5-1 with TRBJ2-3; 8 nucleotides agree with TRBD1. Germline values: CDR1 SGHRS, CDR2 YFSETQ. The junction had 11 bases not matched to a gene; V was cut back by 3 bases and J by 2 bases. The CDR3 runs 17 residues. CDR3 sequence reads: CASSSLTGRGPTDTQYF. The CDR3 nucleotides are TGCGCCAGCAGCTCTCTAACAGGCAGGGGGCCCACAGATACGCAGTATTTT.

V is TRBV4-1 and J is TRBJ2-1, with 9 bases aligning to TRBD2. The germline CDR1 and CDR2 sequences are MGHRA and YSYEKL. This CDR3 region has 18 residues. Trimming removed 2 bases from V and 6 bases from J; junction bases left unmatched: 14. CDR3 amino acids: CASSQNLLAGGPFNEQFF. CDR3 coding DNA: TGCGCCAGCAGCCAAAATTTACTCGCGGGAGGGCCGTTCAATGAGCAGTTCTTC.

The V and J genes are TRBV28 and TRBJ2-7, with unresolved D. Deletions cut 6 bases from V and 3 bases from J, with 6 bases between. Germline assignment: CDR1 MDHEN and CDR2 SYDVKM. CDR3 length: 11 amino acids. The CDR3 here is CASRGYYEQYF. Here the CDR3 DNA reads TGTGCCAGCAGGGGGTACTACGAGCAGTACTTC.

This chain connects TRBV28 to TRBJ1-1; 7 bases line up with TRBD1. The CDR3 runs to 15 residues. V shed 6 bases and J 4 bases; nucleotides not matched to a gene: 11. Germline loops: CDR1 MDHEN, CDR2 SYDVKM. The CDR3 DNA sequence: TGTGCCAGCAGCCGAGGAGACCAGGGGGGCACTGAAGCTTTCTTT. Translation gives CASSRGDQGGTEAFF.

This sequence joins TRBV7-6 and TRBJ2-1; D is unclear. This CDR3 has 16 residues. Trimming pared 1 base from V and 0 bases from J, leaving 10 bases between. Germline lookup yields CDR1 SGHVS and CDR2 FNYEAQ. This CDR3 is CASSLVGSSSYNEQFF. For the CDR3, the DNA is TGTGCCAGCAGCTTAGTCGGGTCGAGCTCCTACAATGAGCAGTTCTTC.

The V and J genes are TRBV6-1 and TRBJ1-3; maybe TRBD1 (5 bases). The V end lost 2 bases, the J end lost 3 bases, and 11 bases lay between the germline ends. The CDR3 runs to 15 residues. CDR1 and CDR2 from the germline V gene are MNHNS and SASEGT. The CDR3 DNA reads TGTGCCAGCAGTGAACGGGGCGTGGGTGGAAACACCATATATTTT. It is translated as CASSERGVGGNTIYF.

The gene calls are TRBV30 and TRBJ2-7; no definite D call. Germline CDR1 GTSNPN, CDR2 SVGIG (reference sequence). V was shortened by 0 bases and J by 6 bases, with 15 bases between the two germline ends. This CDR3 has 14 amino acids. The CDR3 DNA follows: TGTGCCTGGAGTGTCGACCTAGGGCAAGCCGAGCAGTACTTC. Translating gives CAWSVDLGQAEQYF.

V gene TRBV7-2 combines with J gene TRBJ2-7; D is uncertain. The CDR3 is made up of 14 amino acids. The V end lost 2 bases, the J end lost 0 bases, and 8 bases lay between the germline ends. Germline V gene lookup returns CDR1 SGHTA and CDR2 FQGNSA. The CDR3 reads CASSLTQSSYEQYF. The CDR3 DNA sequence: TGTGCCAGCAGCTTAACCCAAAGCTCCTACGAGCAGTACTTC.

This clone was seen just once. The genes are TRBV4-2 and TRBJ1-5; 9 bases map to TRBD1. Germline-derived CDR1 and CDR2 are LGHNA and YNFKEQ. The CDR3 runs to 16 residues. Germline trimming cut 0 bases from V and 2 bases from J; bases unmatched to any gene: 2. The CDR3 is CASSQDWTGGNQPQHF. The DNA for the CDR3 is TGTGCCAGCAGCCAAGACTGGACAGGGGGCAATCAGCCCCAGCATTTT.